A single T cell receptor (beta chain) is shown here with its context. Its antigen remains unidentified. The source of the sample is a study of identical twins. Through template switching, a universal primer site was introduced, and the cDNA contained unique molecular identifiers. TCRdb independently ran MiXCR on the 5' RACE reads; one entry per CDR3 protein. Of approximately 220,000 distinct CDR3 sequences listed, around 6.8% were seen once; the top ten hold about 2%. Study results and caveats: Beta clonotypes that were abundant in cord blood contained fewer insertions, a pattern absent from memory repertoires.

Trimming stripped 1 base from V and 6 bases from J, with 12 bases between. This CDR3 region has 15 residues. CDR1 LGHNA and CDR2 YSLEER come from the germline V gene. The data were also submitted as part of a second study, on yellow fever vaccine responses in identical twins.

The sequenced material came from memory (CD45RO+) T cells sorted from blood. V usage is TRBV4-3 and J usage is TRBJ2-2; D call uncertain. The clonotype was recovered from a woman younger than 35 in good health. This CDR3 is CASSQGTSTSGELFF. The CDR3 nucleotides are TGCGCCAGCAGCCAAGGGACGTCCACCTCCGGGGAGCTGTTTTTT.